Listed below are T cell receptor beta chains from one sample, sequenced in a study of T cell responses to AZD1222 COVID-19 vaccine. Sequencing used immunoSEQ multiplex PCR; TCRdb keeps in-frame clones, though not all of them. Of some 140,000 clones in the sample, 75% to 95% are singletons; the top ten hold around 2.8%. This specimen consisted of peripheral blood, obtained on day 0 of AZD1222 vaccination. The receptor source for this set is an adult in good health. CDR3s leave out the opening cysteine and the closing phenylalanine or tryptophan. Fields, in order: V gene, CDR3 length, CDR3 protein.

v_gene: TRBV7-2; len: 12; CDR3aa: ASSSNGGHNEQF
v_gene: TRBV6-2/TRBV6-3; len: 13; CDR3aa: ASSPTGWLHYGYT
v_gene: TRBV5-1; len: 10; CDR3aa: ASSPRGETQY
v_gene: TRBV7-2; len: 14; CDR3aa: ASSPTQGSVGSPLH
v_gene: TRBV27; len: 14; CDR3aa: ASSFTAGGAPTEAF
v_gene: TRBV5-6; len: 13; CDR3aa: ASSPTGTGRTEAF
v_gene: TRBV7-2; len: 16; CDR3aa: ASSFPGLAGGTYNEQF
v_gene: TRBV11-2; len: 16; CDR3aa: ASSYFGPVQLSGNTIY
v_gene: TRBV7-6; len: 14; CDR3aa: ASSLDGRGRGIEAF
v_gene: TRBV7-2; len: 13; CDR3aa: ASSLGGRNQETQY
v_gene: TRBV2; len: 12; CDR3aa: ASSDDRVTYEQY
v_gene: TRBV3-1/TRBV3-2; len: 13; CDR3aa: ASSQISYGTGELF
v_gene: TRBV6-6; len: 14; CDR3aa: ASSRYVSGSSYEQY
v_gene: TRBV27; len: 11; CDR3aa: ASSFVGGTEAF
v_gene: TRBV24-1; len: 14; CDR3aa: ATSDPLAGTTDTQY
v_gene: TRBV18; len: 14; CDR3aa: ASSPPGQGARSPLH
v_gene: TRBV18; len: 12; CDR3aa: ASSPNGPTGELF
v_gene: TRBV28; len: 14; CDR3aa: ASSPGTPFSITPQH
v_gene: TRBV2; len: 11; CDR3aa: ASSEEWNTEAF
v_gene: TRBV5-1; len: 12; CDR3aa: ASSPGGTQETQY
v_gene: TRBV19; len: 12; CDR3aa: ASSLRQSNQPQH
v_gene: TRBV4-1; len: 17; CDR3aa: ASSHQGGTGDGSGNTIY
v_gene: TRBV7-8; len: 15; CDR3aa: ASSPNPGAVTYNEQF
v_gene: TRBV9; len: 13; CDR3aa: ASSGLAGGFYTQY
v_gene: TRBV6-5; len: 13; CDR3aa: ASSPGTGGSQPQH
v_gene: TRBV11-3; len: 9; CDR3aa: ASSPGGEQY
v_gene: TRBV5-6; len: 12; CDR3aa: ASSSQGARNTIY
v_gene: TRBV3-1/TRBV3-2; len: 13; CDR3aa: ASSQGLNLQETQY
v_gene: TRBV9; len: 12; CDR3aa: ASSSGGAKNEQF
v_gene: TRBV24-1; len: 13; CDR3aa: ATSDGQGLSEKLF
v_gene: TRBV27; len: 13; CDR3aa: ASSSIQVSTDTQY
v_gene: TRBV13; len: 14; CDR3aa: ASSLAQGPRPYEQY
v_gene: TRBV28; len: 11; CDR3aa: ASRSWRDNEQF
v_gene: TRBV28; len: 11; CDR3aa: ASSPPGNTEAF
v_gene: TRBV19; len: 16; CDR3aa: ASSSKWGQGPRNQPQH
v_gene: TRBV20-1; len: 9; CDR3aa: SARLDYEQY
v_gene: TRBV28; len: 12; CDR3aa: ASITGARTGGYT
v_gene: TRBV30; len: 12; CDR3aa: AWSRQGRNQPQH
v_gene: TRBV28; len: 11; CDR3aa: ASSPRGFYGYT
v_gene: TRBV5-8; len: 13; CDR3aa: ASSRASAPNYGYT
v_gene: TRBV12-3/TRBV12-4; len: 9; CDR3aa: ASSRTSEQF
v_gene: TRBV9; len: 15; CDR3aa: ASSSAEPPGLYNEQF
v_gene: TRBV14; len: 12; CDR3aa: ASSQGDRDYGYT
v_gene: TRBV7-9; len: 13; CDR3aa: ASSLEGWTQETQY
v_gene: TRBV20-1; len: 11; CDR3aa: SASQGANQPQH
v_gene: TRBV10-3; len: 13; CDR3aa: AISEPLGGLETQY